Following are 7 T cell receptor beta chains from one sample sequenced in a study of blood T cell repertoires in COVID-19 (dated by TCRdb to 2020 to 2022). Libraries were made using the immunoSEQ multiplex PCR assay. The table was pulled from immuneACCESS by TCRdb, which kept in-frame rearrangements only. Such tables lose some clones; where checked, under half of the loss comes from unresolved V genes, and the rest has no known cause. The sample table shows about 74,000 clones, and about nine tenths are seen once. The ten largest clones add up to approximately 9.1% of the sample. The specimen sequenced was peripheral blood. The receptors were sampled from a human donor in a cohort sampled during active COVID-19.

The chain combines TRBV19 with TRBJ2-3, with D possibly being TRBD2 (5 bases). This CDR3 contains 12 residues. V was shortened by 1 base and J by 8 bases, with 7 bases between the two germline ends. The V gene's germline CDR1 is LNHDA and CDR2 SQIVND (reference sequence). The CDR3 bases are TGTGCCAGTAGTATAGGGACTGCTACGCAGTATTTT. The encoded protein is CASSIGTATQYF.

The rearrangement joins TRBV7-2 to TRBJ2-1, with D unclear. V dropped 2 bases and J dropped 9 bases, with 11 bases sitting between them. The CDR3 consists of 13 residues. From germline, CDR1 is SGHTA and CDR2 FQGNSA. The CDR3 loop is CASSLKGVPEQFF. CDR3 bases: TGTGCCAGCAGCTTAAAAGGAGTCCCTGAGCAGTTCTTC.

V and J are TRBV28 and TRBJ2-7; no reliable D call. The V end lost 6 bases, the J end lost 0 bases, and 9 bases lay between the germline ends. CDR1 and CDR2 (germline): MDHEN, SYDVKM. This CDR3 is 13 amino acids long. The CDR3 nucleotides are TGTGCCAGCAGCCGAGCGTCCTCCTACGAGCAGTACTTC. This sequence encodes CASSRASSYEQYF.

The rearrangement joins TRBV11-2 to TRBJ2-4; tentatively, D is TRBD1 (7 bases). Trimming took 3 bases from V and 0 from J, leaving 15 bases between them. The V gene's germline CDR1 is SGHAT and CDR2 FQNNGV. The CDR3 length is 17 residues. The CDR3 DNA reads TGTGCCAGCAGCTTGTCAGGGGGGATAATAGCCAAAAACATTCAGTACTTC. This codes for CASSLSGGIIAKNIQYF.

This chain links TRBV20-1 with TRBJ2-1; TRBD1 aligns across 9 bases. The CDR3 length is 11 residues. V lost 0 bases and J lost 16; bases outside the gene matches: 4. Germline V gene sequence: CDR1 DFQATT, CDR2 SNEGSKA (reference sequence). CDR3: CSARDRDREFF. CDR3 sequence (DNA): TGCAGTGCTAGAGACCGGGACAGGGAATTCTTC.

V usage is TRBV15 and J usage is TRBJ2-3, with 7 bases identical to TRBD2. Germline V lookup: CDR1 LNHNV, CDR2 YYDKDF (reference sequence). The CDR3 consists of 18 residues. The ends lost 4 bases at V and 1 base at J; junction bases unmatched: 14. Written as DNA, the CDR3 is TGTGCCACCAGCACAAAAGGTGGGCTAGCGGCCCGCACAGATACGCAGTATTTT. The encoded protein is CATSTKGGLAARTDTQYF.

The rearrangement links TRBV6-2 or TRBV6-3 to TRBJ1-1; the D gene is possibly TRBD1 (5 bases). There are 15 residues in the CDR3. Germline values: CDR1 MNHEY, CDR2 SVGEGT. Trimming pared 5 bases from V and 1 base from J, leaving 14 bases between. Written as DNA, the CDR3 is TGTGCCAGCAGTCCGAGACAGACGCCGAACACTGAAGCTTTCTTT. Translated, it gives CASSPRQTPNTEAFF.